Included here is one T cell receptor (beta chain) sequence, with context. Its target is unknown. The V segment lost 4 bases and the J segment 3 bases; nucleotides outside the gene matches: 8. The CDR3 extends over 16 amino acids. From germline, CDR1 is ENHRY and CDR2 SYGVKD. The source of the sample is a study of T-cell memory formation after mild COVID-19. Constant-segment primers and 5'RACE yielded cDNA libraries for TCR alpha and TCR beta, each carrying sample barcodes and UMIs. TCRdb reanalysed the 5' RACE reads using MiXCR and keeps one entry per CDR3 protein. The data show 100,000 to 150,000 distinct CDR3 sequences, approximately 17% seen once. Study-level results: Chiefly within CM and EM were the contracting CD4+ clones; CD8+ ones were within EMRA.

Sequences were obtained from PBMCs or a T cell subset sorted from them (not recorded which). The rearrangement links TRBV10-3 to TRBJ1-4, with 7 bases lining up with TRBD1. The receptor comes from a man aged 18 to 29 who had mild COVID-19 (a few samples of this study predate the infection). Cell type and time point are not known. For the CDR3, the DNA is TGTGCCATCAGTGCCACCCGGGACAGAGCTAATGAAAAACTGTTTTTT. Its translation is CAISATRDRANEKLFF.